This T cell receptor beta chain was sequenced during a study of immune characterization of retroperitoneal liposarcoma. This clonotype has only a few counts. The junction differs from germline at one of its ends, possibly a read error. This CDR3 contains 14 residues. Germline lookup yields CDR1 SGHVS and CDR2 FQNEAQ. Each CDR3 protein gets one entry after TCRdb re-called the PCR reads with MiXCR. This table has a few thousand distinct CDR3 sequences, around 45% appearing once. The clonotype comes from a male donor with retroperitoneal liposarcoma. V is TRBV7-8 and J is TRBJ2-1; the match to TRBD2 covers 9 bases. The closer fit of TRBJ2-7 to the DNA end suggests the J call may be wrong. The sequenced sample consisted of tumor tissue. The CDR3 is CASSVAGESNEQYF. The CDR3 DNA reads as TGTGCCAGCAGCGTAGCGGGAGAGAGCAATGAGCAGTACTTC.